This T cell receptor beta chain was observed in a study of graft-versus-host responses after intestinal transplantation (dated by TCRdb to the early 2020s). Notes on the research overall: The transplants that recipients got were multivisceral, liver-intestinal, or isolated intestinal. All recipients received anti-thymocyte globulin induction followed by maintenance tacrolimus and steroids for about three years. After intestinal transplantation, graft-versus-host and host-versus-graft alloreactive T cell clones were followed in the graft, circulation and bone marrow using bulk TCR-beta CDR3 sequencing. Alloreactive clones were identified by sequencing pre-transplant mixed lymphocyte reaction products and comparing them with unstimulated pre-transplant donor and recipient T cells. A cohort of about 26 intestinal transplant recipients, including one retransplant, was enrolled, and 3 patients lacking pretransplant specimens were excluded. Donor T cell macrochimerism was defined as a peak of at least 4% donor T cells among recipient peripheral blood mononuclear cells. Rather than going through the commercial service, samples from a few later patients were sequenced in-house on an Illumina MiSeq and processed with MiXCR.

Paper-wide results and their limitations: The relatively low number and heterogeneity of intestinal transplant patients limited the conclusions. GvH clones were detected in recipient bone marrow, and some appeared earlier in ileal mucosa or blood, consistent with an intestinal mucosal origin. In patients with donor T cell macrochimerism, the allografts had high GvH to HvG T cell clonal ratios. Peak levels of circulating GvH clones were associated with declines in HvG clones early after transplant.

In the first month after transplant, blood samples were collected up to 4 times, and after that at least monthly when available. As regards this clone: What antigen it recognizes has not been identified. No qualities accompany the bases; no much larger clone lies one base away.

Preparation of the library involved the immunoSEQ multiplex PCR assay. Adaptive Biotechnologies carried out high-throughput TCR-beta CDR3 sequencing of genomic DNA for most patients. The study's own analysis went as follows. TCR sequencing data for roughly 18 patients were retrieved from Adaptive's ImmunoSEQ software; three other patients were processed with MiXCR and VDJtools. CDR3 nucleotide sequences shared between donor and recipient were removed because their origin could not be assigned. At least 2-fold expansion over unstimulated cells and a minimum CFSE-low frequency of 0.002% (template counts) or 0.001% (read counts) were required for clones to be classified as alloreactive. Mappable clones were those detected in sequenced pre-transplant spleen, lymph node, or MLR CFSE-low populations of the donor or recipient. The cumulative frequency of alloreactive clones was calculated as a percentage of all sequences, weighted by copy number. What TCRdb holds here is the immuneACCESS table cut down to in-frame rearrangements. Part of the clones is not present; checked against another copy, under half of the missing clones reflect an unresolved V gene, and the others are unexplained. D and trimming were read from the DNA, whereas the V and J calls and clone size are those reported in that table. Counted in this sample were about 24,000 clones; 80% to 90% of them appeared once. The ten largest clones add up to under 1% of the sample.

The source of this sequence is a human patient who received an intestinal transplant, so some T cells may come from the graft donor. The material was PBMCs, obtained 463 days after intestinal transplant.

The nucleotide sequence reads as follows: TGTGCCAGCAGCGGCAGCGGGAGGATGGCAGATACGCAGTATTTT. Its amino acids are CASSGSGRMADTQYF. The chain joins TRBV9 to TRBJ2-3, with 9 junctional bases fitting TRBD2. The CDR3 starts with the cysteine, ends with the phenylalanine, and has 15 residues. Just the 45-base CDR3 DNA is kept, in frame starting at base 1. V lost 3 bases and J lost 4 bases, and the count of bases not matched to a germline gene is 6. CDR1 and CDR2 were assigned from the germline V gene as SGDLS and YYNGEE.